This T cell receptor beta chain originates from a study of shared clonotypes between healthy human individuals. Looking at the study overall: Aged between 18 and 49, the donors were a couple of women and three men.

The CDR3 has 21 amino acids. Each cell subset's genomic DNA was divided evenly among several immunoSEQ plates. The data were produced by immunoSEQ multiplex PCR, yet TCRdb's version contains in-frame clones alone and is incomplete. The sample yields about 1 million clones, 70% to 80% seen once. Donors, without exception, were Caucasian adults residing in Nashville, Tennessee. Naive CD45RA+ and memory CD45RA-negative subsets were split from CD4+ cells. This sequence was found in a man between 18 and 29 years old in good health. The chain carries TRBV21-1 and TRBJ2-1; the DNA was not compared with TRBD2, the D call given in the table. TRBV21-1 constitutes a pseudogene. The sequenced sample consisted of memory CD4+ T cells sorted from blood. Subset described: CD45RA-negative fraction. The chain's CDR3 is CASSKVSSTTGGVNSYNEQFF. CDR3 coding DNA: TGTGCCAGCAGCAAAGTATCGTCTACGACCGGCGGGGTTAACTCCTACAATGAGCAGTTCTTC.